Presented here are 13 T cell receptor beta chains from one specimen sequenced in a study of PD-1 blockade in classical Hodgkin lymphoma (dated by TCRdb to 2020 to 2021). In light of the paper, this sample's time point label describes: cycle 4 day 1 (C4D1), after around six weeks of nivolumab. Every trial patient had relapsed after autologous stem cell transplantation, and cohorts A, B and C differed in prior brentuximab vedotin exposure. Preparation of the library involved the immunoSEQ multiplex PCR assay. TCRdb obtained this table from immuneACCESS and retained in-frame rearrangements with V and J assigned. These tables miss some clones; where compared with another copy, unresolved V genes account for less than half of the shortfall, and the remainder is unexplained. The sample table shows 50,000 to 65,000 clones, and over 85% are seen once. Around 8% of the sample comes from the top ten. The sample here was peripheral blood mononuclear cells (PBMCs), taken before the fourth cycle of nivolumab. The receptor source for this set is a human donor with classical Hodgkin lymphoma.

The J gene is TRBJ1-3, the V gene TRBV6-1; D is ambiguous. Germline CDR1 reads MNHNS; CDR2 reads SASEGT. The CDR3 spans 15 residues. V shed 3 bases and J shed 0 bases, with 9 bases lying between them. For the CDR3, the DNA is TGTGCCAGCAGTGACAGAGGGAACTCTGGAAACACCATATATTTT. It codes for CASSDRGNSGNTIYF.

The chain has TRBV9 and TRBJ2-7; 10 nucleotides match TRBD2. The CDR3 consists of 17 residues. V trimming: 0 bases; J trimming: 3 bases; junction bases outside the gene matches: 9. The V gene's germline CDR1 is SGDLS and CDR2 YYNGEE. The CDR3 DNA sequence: TGTGCCAGCAGCGTAGCCAGCGGGGGGGATATCAGCTACGAGCAGTACTTC. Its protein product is CASSVASGGDISYEQYF.

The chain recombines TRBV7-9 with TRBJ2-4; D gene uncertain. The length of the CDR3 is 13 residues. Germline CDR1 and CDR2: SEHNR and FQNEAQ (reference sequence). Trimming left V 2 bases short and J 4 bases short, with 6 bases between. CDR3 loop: CASSLLAKNIQYF. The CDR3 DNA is TGTGCCAGCAGCTTATTAGCAAAAAACATTCAGTACTTC.

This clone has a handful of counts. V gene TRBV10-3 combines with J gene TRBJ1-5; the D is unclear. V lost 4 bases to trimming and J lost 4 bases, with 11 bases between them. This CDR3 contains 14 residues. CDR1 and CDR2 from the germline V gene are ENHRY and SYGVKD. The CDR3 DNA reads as TGTGCCATCAGTGTATGGGGTGGAAATCAGCCCCAGCATTTT. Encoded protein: CAISVWGGNQPQHF.

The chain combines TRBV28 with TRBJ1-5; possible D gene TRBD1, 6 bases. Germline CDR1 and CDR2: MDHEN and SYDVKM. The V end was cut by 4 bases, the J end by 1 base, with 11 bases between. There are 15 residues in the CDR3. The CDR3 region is CASSWGAGSNQPQHF. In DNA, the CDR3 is TGTGCCAGCAGTTGGGGGGCAGGGAGCAATCAGCCCCAGCATTTT.

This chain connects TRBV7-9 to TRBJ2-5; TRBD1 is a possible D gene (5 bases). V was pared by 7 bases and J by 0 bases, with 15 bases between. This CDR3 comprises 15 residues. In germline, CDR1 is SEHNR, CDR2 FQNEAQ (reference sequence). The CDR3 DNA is TGTGCCAGCACCCCCCCTTCAGGGAACCAAGAGACCCAGTACTTC. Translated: CASTPPSGNQETQYF.

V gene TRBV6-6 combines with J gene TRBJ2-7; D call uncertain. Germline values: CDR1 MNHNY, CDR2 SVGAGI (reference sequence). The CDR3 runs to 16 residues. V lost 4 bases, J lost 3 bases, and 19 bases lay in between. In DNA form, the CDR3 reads TGTGCCAGCAGTTCCTTCCCGGGCGGAGAACACTACGAGCAGTACTTC. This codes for CASSSFPGGEHYEQYF.

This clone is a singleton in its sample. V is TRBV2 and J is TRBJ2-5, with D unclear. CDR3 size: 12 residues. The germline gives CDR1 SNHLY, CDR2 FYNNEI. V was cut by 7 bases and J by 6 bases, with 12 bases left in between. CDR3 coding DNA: TGTGCCAGCAAGGCAGCAGCACAGACCCAGTACTTC. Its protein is CASKAAAQTQYF.

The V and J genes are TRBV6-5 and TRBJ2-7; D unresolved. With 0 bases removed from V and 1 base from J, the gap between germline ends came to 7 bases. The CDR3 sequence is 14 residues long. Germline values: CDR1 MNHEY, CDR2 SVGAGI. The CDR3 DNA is TGTGCCAGCAGTTACTCTAAGGTATCCTACGAGCAGTACTTC. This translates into CASSYSKVSYEQYF.

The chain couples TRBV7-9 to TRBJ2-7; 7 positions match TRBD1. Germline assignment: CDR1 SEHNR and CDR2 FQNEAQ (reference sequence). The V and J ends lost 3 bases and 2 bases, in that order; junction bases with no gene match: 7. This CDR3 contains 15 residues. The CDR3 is CASSFPGQKTYEQYF. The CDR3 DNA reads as TGTGCCAGCAGCTTCCCGGGACAGAAAACCTACGAGCAGTACTTC.

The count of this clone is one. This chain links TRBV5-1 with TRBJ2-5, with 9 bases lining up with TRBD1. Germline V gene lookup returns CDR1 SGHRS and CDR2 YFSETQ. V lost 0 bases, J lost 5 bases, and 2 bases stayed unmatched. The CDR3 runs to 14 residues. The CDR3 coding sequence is TGCGCCAGCAGCTTGGGGACAGGGGATGAGACCCAGTACTTC. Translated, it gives CASSLGTGDETQYF.

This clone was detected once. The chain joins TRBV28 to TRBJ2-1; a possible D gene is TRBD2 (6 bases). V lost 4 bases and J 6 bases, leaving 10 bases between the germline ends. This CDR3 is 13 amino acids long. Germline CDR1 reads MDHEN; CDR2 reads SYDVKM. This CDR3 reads CASSWIGGNEQFF. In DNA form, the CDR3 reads TGTGCCAGCAGTTGGATCGGGGGCAATGAGCAGTTCTTC.

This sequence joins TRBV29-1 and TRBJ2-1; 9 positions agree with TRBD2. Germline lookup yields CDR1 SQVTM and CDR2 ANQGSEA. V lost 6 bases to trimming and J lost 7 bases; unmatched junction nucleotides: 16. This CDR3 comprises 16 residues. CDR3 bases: TGCAGCGTGACGTTGAGTGGTAGCGGGAGATGGAATGAGCAGTTCTTC. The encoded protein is CSVTLSGSGRWNEQFF.